Listed below are T cell receptor beta chains from one sample, sequenced in a study of blood T cell repertoires in COVID-19. Method: immunoSEQ multiplex PCR; TCRdb's copy keeps in-frame clones and lacks some. Of 75,000 to 100,000 clones listed, under 85% are singletons. Sequencing was performed on peripheral blood. Receptors were obtained from a man in his 70s with acute or convalescent COVID-19. The CDR3 runs from the conserved cysteine through the conserved F or W. A D gene is named only where the DNA matches it firmly. The size field is filled for only some rows; it gives once, few, many or a size class.

D gene: TRBD1
V gene: TRBV6-5
clone size: -
J gene: TRBJ2-5
CDR3 DNA: TGTGCCAGCAGCGGGACAGTCCAAGAGACCCAGTACTTC
CDR3 protein: CASSGTVQETQYF

D gene: TRBD1
V gene: TRBV10-3
clone size: -
J gene: TRBJ1-2
CDR3 DNA: TGTGCCATCAGTGAGTCTCTTCGACAGGGCTCTAACCATAACTATGGCTACACCTTC
CDR3 protein: CAISESLRQGSNHNYGYTF

D gene: -
V gene: TRBV9
clone size: -
J gene: TRBJ2-3
CDR3 DNA: TGTGCCAGCAGCGTAGATACAGGTGAAGATACGCAGTATTTT
CDR3 protein: CASSVDTGEDTQYF

D gene: TRBD1
V gene: TRBV5-6
clone size: -
J gene: TRBJ1-2
CDR3 DNA: TGTGCCAGCAGCCGGGACAGTCGAGGCTACACCTTC
CDR3 protein: CASSRDSRGYTF

D gene: TRBD2
V gene: TRBV19
clone size: once
J gene: TRBJ2-3
CDR3 DNA: TGTGCCAGTAGTATGGCCGGGACTAGCCCTGAAGGGAACACAGATACGCAGTATTTT
CDR3 protein: CASSMAGTSPEGNTDTQYF

D gene: -
V gene: TRBV5-4
clone size: few
J gene: TRBJ1-2
CDR3 DNA: TGTGCCAGCAGCGCCTCGGGGGTCTATGGCTACACCTTC
CDR3 protein: CASSASGVYGYTF

D gene: -
V gene: TRBV11-1
clone size: -
J gene: TRBJ2-2
CDR3 DNA: TGTGCCAGCAGCCTTGACAGGTATTCCGGGGAGCTGTTTTTT
CDR3 protein: CASSLDRYSGELFF

D gene: -
V gene: TRBV6-1
clone size: once
J gene: TRBJ1-5
CDR3 DNA: TGTGCCAGCAGTGAAGGGATTGGGGGCACGGAGCCCCAGCATTTT
CDR3 protein: CASSEGIGGTEPQHF

D gene: TRBD2
V gene: TRBV10-3
clone size: -
J gene: TRBJ2-7
CDR3 DNA: TGTGCCATCAGTGATATTGTGGCGGGAGCGATTGGCTACGAGCAGTACTTC
CDR3 protein: CAISDIVAGAIGYEQYF

D gene: TRBD1
V gene: TRBV9
clone size: -
J gene: TRBJ1-4
CDR3 DNA: TGTGCCAGCAGCGGTCAGGGGGCATCCAATGAAAAACTGTTTTTT
CDR3 protein: CASSGQGASNEKLFF

D gene: TRBD2
V gene: TRBV4-2
clone size: -
J gene: TRBJ2-3
CDR3 DNA: TGTGCCAGCAGCCAAGGTGTGGCGGGGGGAACAGATACGCAGTATTTT
CDR3 protein: CASSQGVAGGTDTQYF

D gene: TRBD1
V gene: TRBV6-5
clone size: few
J gene: TRBJ1-5
CDR3 DNA: TGTGCCAGCAGACGGACAGGCCGCAACCAGCCCCAGCATTTT
CDR3 protein: CASRRTGRNQPQHF

D gene: -
V gene: TRBV6-6
clone size: few
J gene: TRBJ1-5
CDR3 DNA: TGTGCCAGCAGTACGGATCAGCCCCAGCATTTT
CDR3 protein: CASSTDQPQHF

D gene: TRBD1
V gene: TRBV6-4
clone size: -
J gene: TRBJ1-6
CDR3 DNA: TGTGCCAGCAGTGACAGGGACAGGGGAAATTCACCCCTCCACTTT
CDR3 protein: CASSDRDRGNSPLHF

D gene: TRBD2
V gene: TRBV5-1
clone size: -
J gene: TRBJ2-1
CDR3 DNA: TGCGCCAGCAGCCCGGGACTAATGAACAATGAGCAGTTCTTC
CDR3 protein: CASSPGLMNNEQFF

D gene: -
V gene: TRBV25-1
clone size: few
J gene: TRBJ2-1
CDR3 DNA: TGTGCCAGCAGTGAACGGGGACTCGGAGGTGCTGAGCAGTTCTTC
CDR3 protein: CASSERGLGGAEQFF

D gene: TRBD2
V gene: TRBV2
clone size: -
J gene: TRBJ2-7
CDR3 DNA: TGTGCCAGCAGTGAGGGCAGGGAGGGCGAGCAGTACTTC
CDR3 protein: CASSEGREGEQYF

D gene: TRBD1
V gene: TRBV30
clone size: -
J gene: TRBJ2-2
CDR3 DNA: TGTGCCGGAAAGCGGACAGGGGAATCCGGGGAGCTGTTTTTT
CDR3 protein: CAGKRTGESGELFF

D gene: -
V gene: TRBV2
clone size: few
J gene: TRBJ2-5
CDR3 DNA: TGTGCCAGCAGCCGGTACCAAGAGACCCAGTACTTC
CDR3 protein: CASSRYQETQYF

D gene: -
V gene: TRBV5-4
clone size: -
J gene: TRBJ2-2
CDR3 DNA: TGTGCCAGCAGCCCTCTTGGGGGGTATTCGAACACCGGGGAGCTGTTTTTT
CDR3 protein: CASSPLGGYSNTGELFF

D gene: -
V gene: TRBV18
clone size: -
J gene: TRBJ2-3
CDR3 DNA: TGTGCCAGCTCACCACAAGAACTCCATACGCAGTATTTT
CDR3 protein: CASSPQELHTQYF

D gene: -
V gene: TRBV20-1
clone size: -
J gene: TRBJ1-1
CDR3 DNA: TGCAGTGCTAGTGGAGGGCAGAAAGCTTTCTTT
CDR3 protein: CSASGGQKAFF

D gene: TRBD1
V gene: TRBV2
clone size: -
J gene: TRBJ1-2
CDR3 DNA: TGTGCCAGCAGTGTAATGGACAGGGGCAATGGCTACACCTTC
CDR3 protein: CASSVMDRGNGYTF

D gene: -
V gene: TRBV28
clone size: -
J gene: TRBJ1-5
CDR3 DNA: TGTGCCAGCAGACGCCCGACAGCGAGCAATCAGCCCCAGCATTTT
CDR3 protein: CASRRPTASNQPQHF

D gene: -
V gene: TRBV5-1
clone size: -
J gene: TRBJ2-2
CDR3 DNA: TGCGCCAGCTCGGACACCGGGGAGCTGTTTTTT
CDR3 protein: CASSDTGELFF

D gene: -
V gene: TRBV9
clone size: -
J gene: TRBJ2-2
CDR3 DNA: TGTGCCAGCAGCGTAAGGGCAGGGCGTCAGGTTACCGGGGAGCTGTTTTTT
CDR3 protein: CASSVRAGRQVTGELFF

D gene: -
V gene: TRBV2
clone size: few
J gene: TRBJ2-1
CDR3 DNA: TGTGCCAGCAGGTCACCCTGGAGCTCCTACAATGAGCAGTTCTTC
CDR3 protein: CASRSPWSSYNEQFF

D gene: TRBD1
V gene: TRBV5-4
clone size: -
J gene: TRBJ2-2
CDR3 DNA: TGTGCCAGCAGCTCTAGGACAGGGCTGAACACCGGGGAGCTGTTTTTT
CDR3 protein: CASSSRTGLNTGELFF

D gene: TRBD1
V gene: TRBV24-1
clone size: -
J gene: TRBJ2-3
CDR3 DNA: TGTGCCACCAGTGATTTCTCCCACAGGGGAGATACGCAGTATTTT
CDR3 protein: CATSDFSHRGDTQYF

D gene: TRBD2
V gene: TRBV7-2
clone size: -
J gene: TRBJ2-3
CDR3 DNA: TGTGCCAGCAGCTTAGTTGGGCGGGAGGTCGGCACAGATACGCAGTATTTT
CDR3 protein: CASSLVGREVGTDTQYF

D gene: -
V gene: TRBV6-6
clone size: -
J gene: TRBJ2-3
CDR3 DNA: TGTGCCAGCAGTCAACCTACCCTAGGTACGCAGTATTTT
CDR3 protein: CASSQPTLGTQYF